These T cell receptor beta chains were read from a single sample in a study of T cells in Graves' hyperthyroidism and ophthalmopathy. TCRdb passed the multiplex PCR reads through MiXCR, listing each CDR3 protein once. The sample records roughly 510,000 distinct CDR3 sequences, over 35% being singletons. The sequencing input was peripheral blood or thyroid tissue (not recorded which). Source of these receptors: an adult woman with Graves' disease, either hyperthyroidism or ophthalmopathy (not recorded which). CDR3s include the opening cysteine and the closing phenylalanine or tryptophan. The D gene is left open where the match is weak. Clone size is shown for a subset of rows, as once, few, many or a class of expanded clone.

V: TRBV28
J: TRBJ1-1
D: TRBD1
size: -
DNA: TGTGCCAGCAGTCCCGGGGGGACAGGGTACATGAACACTGAAGCTTTCTTT
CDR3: CASSPGGTGYMNTEAFF

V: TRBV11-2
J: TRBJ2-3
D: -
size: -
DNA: TGTGCCAGCAGCTTTAGAAGCGGGTGGCAGTATTTT
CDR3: CASSFRSGWQYF

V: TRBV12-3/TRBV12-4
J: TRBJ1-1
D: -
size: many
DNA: TGTGCCAGCAGTCTAGGACAGAGAGCTGCTGAAGCTTTCTTT
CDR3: CASSLGQRAAEAFF

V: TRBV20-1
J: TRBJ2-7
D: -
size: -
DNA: TGCAGTGCCCTCCGCGGGGACAGGCAGTACTTC
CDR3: CSALRGDRQYF

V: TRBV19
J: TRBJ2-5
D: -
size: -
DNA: TGTGCCAGCGGTGGACCGAACCAAGAGACCCAGTACTTC
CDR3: CASGGPNQETQYF

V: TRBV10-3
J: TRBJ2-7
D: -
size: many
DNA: TGTGCCATCAGGGCGGGGGCGGGACCCGGCGGGCACGAGCAGTACTTC
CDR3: CAIRAGAGPGGHEQYF

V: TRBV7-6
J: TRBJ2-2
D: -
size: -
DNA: TGTGCCAGCAGCTTAGGCGGGGTGGGGAACACCGGGGAGCTGTTTTTT
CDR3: CASSLGGVGNTGELFF

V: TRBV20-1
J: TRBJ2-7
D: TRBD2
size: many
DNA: TGCAGTGCGACAGATAGCGGGAGGGCCCCCTACGAGCAGTACTTC
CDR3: CSATDSGRAPYEQYF

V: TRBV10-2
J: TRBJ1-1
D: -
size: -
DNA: TGCGCCAGCAGCGTGGGGACTGAAGCTTTCTTT
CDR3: CASSVGTEAFF

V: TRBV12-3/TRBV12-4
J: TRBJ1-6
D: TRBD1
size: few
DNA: TGTGCCAGCAAAGGACAGGGGGGGTCACCCCTCCACTTT
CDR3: CASKGQGGSPLHF

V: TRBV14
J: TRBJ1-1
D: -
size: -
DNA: TGTGCCAGCAGCCAAGTGAGAGGGTTTCTGGCTTTCTTT
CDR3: CASSQVRGFLAFF

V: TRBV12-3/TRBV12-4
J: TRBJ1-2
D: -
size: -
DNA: TGTGCCAGCAGTGGAAAGTCTGGCTACACCTTC
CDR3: CASSGKSGYTF

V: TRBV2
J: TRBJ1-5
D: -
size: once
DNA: TGTGCCAGCAGTGATCGGGGGGGGTGGCCCCAGCATTTT
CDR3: CASSDRGGWPQHF

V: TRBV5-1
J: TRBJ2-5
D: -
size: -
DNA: TGCGCCAGCAGCGTTGAGGCTAACTCCCAAGAGACCCAGTACTTC
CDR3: CASSVEANSQETQYF

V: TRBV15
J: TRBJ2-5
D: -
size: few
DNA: TGTGCCACCGTCGACCCCACAGAGTGGGTGGAGACCCAGTACTTC
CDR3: CATVDPTEWVETQYF

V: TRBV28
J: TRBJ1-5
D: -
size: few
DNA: TGTGCCAGCAGTGGCAGGAGCTATCAGCCCCAGCATTTT
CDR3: CASSGRSYQPQHF

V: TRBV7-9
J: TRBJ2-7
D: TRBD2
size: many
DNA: TGTGCCAGCAGCTTTAGCGGGGGCTACGAGCAGTACTTC
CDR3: CASSFSGGYEQYF

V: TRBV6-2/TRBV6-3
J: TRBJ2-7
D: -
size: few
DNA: TGTGCCTCAAGGAACCCACAGGGCGGCTCCTACGAGCAGTACTTC
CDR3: CASRNPQGGSYEQYF

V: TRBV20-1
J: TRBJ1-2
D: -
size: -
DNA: TGCAGTGCTAGAGAAACAGGGACCTATGGCTACACCTTC
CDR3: CSARETGTYGYTF

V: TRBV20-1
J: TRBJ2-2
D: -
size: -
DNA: TGCAGTGCCAGCCCTTGGGATGGGGTGGACACCGGGGAGCTGTTTTTT
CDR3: CSASPWDGVDTGELFF

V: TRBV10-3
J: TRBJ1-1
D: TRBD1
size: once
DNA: TGTGCCACGAAGACAGGGGAGGGATCGCGCACTGAAGCTTTCTTT
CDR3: CATKTGEGSRTEAFF

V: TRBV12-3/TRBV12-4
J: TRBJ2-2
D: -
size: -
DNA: TGTGCCAGCAGCCGAACATCGTTTGGGGACACCGGGGAGCTGTTTTTT
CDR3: CASSRTSFGDTGELFF

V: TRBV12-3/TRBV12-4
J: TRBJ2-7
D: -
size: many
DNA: TGTGCCAGCACCACAGGGATGGGCGAGCAGTACTTC
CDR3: CASTTGMGEQYF

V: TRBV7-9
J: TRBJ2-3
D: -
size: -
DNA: TGTGCCAGCAGCCCTCCAGGACCCAACCTCGCGCAGTATTTT
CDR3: CASSPPGPNLAQYF

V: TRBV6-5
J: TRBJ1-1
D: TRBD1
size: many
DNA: TGTGCCAGCAGCCGCGGACAGGGTCGACCGAACACTGAAGCTTTCTTT
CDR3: CASSRGQGRPNTEAFF

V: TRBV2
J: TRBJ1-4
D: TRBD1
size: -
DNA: TGTGCCAGCACCCGGGACAGGGGGAATGAAAAACTGTTTTTT
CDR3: CASTRDRGNEKLFF

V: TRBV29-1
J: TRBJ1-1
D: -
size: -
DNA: TGCAGCGGCGGGACTAGCGGGGAGGTTACTGAAGCTTTCTTT
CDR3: CSGGTSGEVTEAFF

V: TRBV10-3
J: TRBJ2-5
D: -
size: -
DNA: TGTGCCATCGGCAGCTCCCGGGCCTCAGAGACCCAGTACTTC
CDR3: CAIGSSRASETQYF

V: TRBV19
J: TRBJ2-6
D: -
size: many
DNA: TGTGCCAGTAAAGGCGGACGAAACCTAATTCGTGGGGCCAACGTCCTGACTTTC
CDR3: CASKGGRNLIRGANVLTF

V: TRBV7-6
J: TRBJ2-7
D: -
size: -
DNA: TGTGCCAGCAGCTCGAGACAGAAAGGCTACGAGCAGTACTTC
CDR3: CASSSRQKGYEQYF

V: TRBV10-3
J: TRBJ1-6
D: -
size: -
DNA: TGTGCCATCAGTGCCACACGGGGCGCGATGAATTCACCCCTCCACTTT
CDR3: CAISATRGAMNSPLHF

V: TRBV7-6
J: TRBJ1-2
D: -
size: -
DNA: TGTGCCAGCAGACGGGACGGATCCCCGTTGAGGGGCTACACCTTC
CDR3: CASRRDGSPLRGYTF